This record looks at one T cell receptor (beta chain) sequence and its context. Seattle-derived patients entered the study during active infection and were followed longitudinally. This sample is part of a study of blood T cell repertoires in COVID-19. Overall study: The United States, Italy and Spain supplied acute and convalescent COVID-19 samples.

Authors' processing steps: Using reference gene primer amplification, nucleated cell counts were estimated. Repertoires were generated with immunoSEQ multiplex PCR, while TCRdb's copy carries only in-frame clones and drops some. V, J and clone size reflect that table, while D and trimming were determined from the DNA. The table includes around 290,000 clones, 86% detected once. V lost 9 bases and J 2 bases, leaving 17 bases between the germline ends. Germline V gene lookup returns CDR1 MNHEY and CDR2 SMNVEV (reference sequence). This CDR3 is built from 14 residues. This chain connects TRBV27 to TRBJ2-7, with D possibly TRBD1 on 5 matching bases. Sequenced material: peripheral blood. The origin of this receptor is a woman in her 70s with COVID-19, enrolled during active disease. The CDR3: CASLGAGSTYEQYF. The CDR3 DNA is TGTGCCAGTCTAGGGGCAGGCTCAACCTACGAGCAGTACTTC.